The T cell receptor (beta chain) under discussion was sequenced for a study of shared clonotypes between healthy human individuals. Several immunoSEQ plates held equal portions of the genomic DNA taken from each subset. The method was immunoSEQ multiplex PCR; TCRdb's version includes in-frame clones alone and lacks a portion of them. The sample has about 800,000 clones, 96% seen once; the top ten hold about 0.22%. This CDR3 is built from 16 residues. With 3 bases clipped from V and 0 bases from J, the junction kept 5 bases outside the gene matches. In germline, CDR1 is SGDLS, CDR2 YYNGEE. CD8 cells regarded as naive lacked CD45RO, were positively chosen for CCR7, and omitted terminally differentiated effector memory CD45RA+ cells. Donors were healthy HIV-negative adults without recently reported acute infections or vaccinations. This clone came up once. The antigen remains undetermined. General observations from the study: Between a few donors, naive CD4 clonotypes were shared at a level of about 5%.

The receptor comes from a man aged 30-40 years in good health. Sequencing was done on a sample of naive CD8+ T cells sorted from blood. V usage is TRBV9 and J usage is TRBJ1-3, with 8 nucleotides matching TRBD1. CDR3 bases: TGTGCCAGCAGCGCGGGACAGGAATCCTCTGGAAACACCATATATTTT. Translation: CASSAGQESSGNTIYF.